Presented here are 10 T cell receptor beta chains from one specimen sequenced in a study of beta chain features in type 1 diabetes. Isolated RNA was reverse transcribed in full, so expressed TCRB transcripts were sequenced. TCRdb's copy holds only in-frame clones and misses some; the assay was immunoSEQ multiplex PCR. The sample yields 120,000 to 150,000 clones, around 51% seen once. Material: Tregs from blood. The receptors shown here come from a man aged 18 to 30 in good health.

This clone was detected only once. V usage is TRBV19 and J usage is TRBJ2-6, with 8 bases matching TRBD1. Trimming took 5 bases from V and 1 from J; bases not matched to a gene: 10. The length of the CDR3 is 18 residues. The germline V gene encodes CDR1 LNHDA and CDR2 SQIVND (reference sequence). CDR3 bases: TGTGCCAGTAGTCCTTGGACAGGGATGGGATCTGGGGCCAACGTCCTGACTTTC. Protein sequence: CASSPWTGMGSGANVLTF.

The V gene is TRBV18, the J gene TRBJ2-7, with 7 nucleotides matching TRBD1. Trimming at V came to 1 base and at J to 2 bases, leaving 8 bases not matched to a gene. Germline-derived CDR1 and CDR2 are KGHSH and LQKENI. The length of the CDR3 is 16 residues. CDR3 nucleotide sequence: TGTGCCAGCTCACCACGCACCGGGACAGCTGCCTACGAGCAGTACTTC. Translating gives CASSPRTGTAAYEQYF.

The CDR3 nucleotides are TGTGCCATCAGTGGAAGTCTAGCGATCACGAACAATGAGCAGTTCTTC. It yields the protein CAISGSLAITNNEQFF. The V and J genes are TRBV10-3 and TRBJ2-1, with D perhaps TRBD2 (6 bases). This CDR3 contains 16 residues. The V gene lost 4 bases and the J gene lost 5 bases, with 18 bases spanning the gap. Germline CDR1 is ENHRY and CDR2 is SYGVKD.

The J gene is TRBJ2-1, the V gene TRBV7-8, with 12 bases lining up with TRBD2. Germline V CDR1 and CDR2: SGHVS, FQNEAQ. The ends lost 2 bases at V and 0 bases at J; junction bases unmatched: 11. The length of the CDR3 is 20 residues. The CDR3 region is CASSLTGTSGSWVSYNEQFF. Written as DNA, the CDR3 is TGTGCCAGCAGCTTAACCGGGACTAGCGGGTCCTGGGTCTCCTACAATGAGCAGTTCTTC.

This clone was seen only a few times. This chain uses TRBV18 with TRBJ2-3; D is possibly TRBD2 (5 bases). The germline V gene has CDR1 KGHSH and CDR2 LQKENI. Trimming removed 2 bases at V and 5 bases at J, with 11 bases between. This CDR3 is built from 14 residues. The CDR3 loop is CASSPGLRGDTQYF. The CDR3 DNA sequence: TGTGCCAGCTCACCAGGACTTCGAGGAGATACGCAGTATTTT.

This clone came up a few times. This sequence joins TRBV19 and TRBJ2-4, with D possibly being TRBD2 (5 bases). This CDR3 is 13 amino acids long. Germline values: CDR1 LNHDA, CDR2 SQIVND (reference sequence). V lost 3 bases and J 10 bases, leaving 13 bases between the germline ends. The CDR3 coding sequence is TGTGCCAGTAGTATCCACCGGGGTGGGATTCAGTACTTC. As protein: CASSIHRGGIQYF.

The V and J genes are TRBV27 and TRBJ2-1, with TRBD2 matching over 14 bases. The germline gives CDR1 MNHEY, CDR2 SMNVEV (reference sequence). This CDR3 is built from 17 residues. The V segment lost 5 bases and the J segment 0 bases; nucleotides outside the gene matches: 3. CDR3 in DNA: TGTGCCAGCAGTCCCGGGACTAGCGGGAGCTCCTACAATGAGCAGTTCTTC. It encodes CASSPGTSGSSYNEQFF.

The rearrangement uses TRBV7-3 and TRBJ2-2, with TRBD1 identical over 8 bases. Per germline, CDR1 SGHTA and CDR2 FQGTGA. Losses at the gene ends were 3 bases for V and 7 bases for J; bases not matched to a gene: 7. The CDR3 is 15 amino acids. The CDR3: CASSLTGADVGELFF. The CDR3 region has the DNA TGTGCCAGCAGCTTGACAGGGGCCGACGTCGGGGAGCTGTTTTTT.

The chain links TRBV6-6 to TRBJ2-7; D call uncertain. There are 13 residues in the CDR3. The ends were cut back, 2 bases at V and 7 bases at J, with 12 bases in the middle. CDR1 is MNHNY, CDR2 SVGAGI, per germline (reference sequence). CDR3 sequence reads: CASSYPRPGEQYF. In DNA form, the CDR3 reads TGTGCCAGCAGTTACCCCCGGCCCGGGGAGCAGTACTTC.

The chain recombines TRBV19 with TRBJ1-5; D call uncertain. CDR3 length: 16 amino acids. Germline CDR1 LNHDA, CDR2 SQIVND (reference sequence). V shed 5 bases and J shed 3 bases, with 17 bases lying between them. CDR3 in amino acids: CASSPVRGGTNQPQHF. The CDR3 nucleotides are TGTGCCAGTAGTCCGGTTCGTGGCGGAACCAATCAGCCCCAGCATTTT.